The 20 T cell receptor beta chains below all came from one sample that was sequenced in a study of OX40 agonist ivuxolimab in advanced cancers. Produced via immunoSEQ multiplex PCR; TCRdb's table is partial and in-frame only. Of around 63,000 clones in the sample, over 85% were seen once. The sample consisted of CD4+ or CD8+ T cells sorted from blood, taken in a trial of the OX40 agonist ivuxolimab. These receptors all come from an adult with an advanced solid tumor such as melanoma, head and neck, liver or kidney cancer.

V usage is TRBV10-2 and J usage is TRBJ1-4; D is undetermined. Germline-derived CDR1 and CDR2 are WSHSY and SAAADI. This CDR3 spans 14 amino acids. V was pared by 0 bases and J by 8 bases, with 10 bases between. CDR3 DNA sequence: TGCGCCAGCAGTGAGTCGACTCCGACCGAAAAACTGTTTTTT. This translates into CASSESTPTEKLFF.

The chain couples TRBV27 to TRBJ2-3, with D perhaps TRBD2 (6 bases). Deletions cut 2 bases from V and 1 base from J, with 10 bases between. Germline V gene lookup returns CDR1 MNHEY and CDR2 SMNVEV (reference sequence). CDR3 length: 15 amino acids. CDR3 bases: TGTGCCAGCAGTTTAGGAGGGATGGGCACAGATACGCAGTATTTT. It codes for CASSLGGMGTDTQYF.

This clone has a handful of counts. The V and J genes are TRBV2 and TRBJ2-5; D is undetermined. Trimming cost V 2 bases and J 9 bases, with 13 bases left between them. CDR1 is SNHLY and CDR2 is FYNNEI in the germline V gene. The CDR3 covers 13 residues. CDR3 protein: CASSETHSGAQYF. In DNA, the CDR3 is TGTGCCAGCAGTGAAACCCATTCTGGGGCCCAGTACTTC.

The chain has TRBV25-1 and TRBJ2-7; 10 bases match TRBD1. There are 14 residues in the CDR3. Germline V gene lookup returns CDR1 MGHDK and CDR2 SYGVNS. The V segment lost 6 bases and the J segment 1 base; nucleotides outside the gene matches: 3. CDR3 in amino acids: CASRGQGGSYEQYF. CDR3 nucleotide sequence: TGTGCCAGCAGAGGACAGGGGGGTTCCTACGAGCAGTACTTC.

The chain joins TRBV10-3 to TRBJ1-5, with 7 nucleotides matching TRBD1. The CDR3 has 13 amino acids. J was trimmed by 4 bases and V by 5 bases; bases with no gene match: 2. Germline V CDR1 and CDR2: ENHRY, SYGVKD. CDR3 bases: TGTGCCATCAGTTTGACAGGGAATCAGCCCCAGCATTTT. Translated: CAISLTGNQPQHF.

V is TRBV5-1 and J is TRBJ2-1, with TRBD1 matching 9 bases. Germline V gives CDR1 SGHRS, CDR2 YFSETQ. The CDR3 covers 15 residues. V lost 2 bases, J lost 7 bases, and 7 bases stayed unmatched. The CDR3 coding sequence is TGCGCCAGCAGCTTTGGGACAGGGCTGTTTAATGAGCAGTTCTTC. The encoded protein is CASSFGTGLFNEQFF.

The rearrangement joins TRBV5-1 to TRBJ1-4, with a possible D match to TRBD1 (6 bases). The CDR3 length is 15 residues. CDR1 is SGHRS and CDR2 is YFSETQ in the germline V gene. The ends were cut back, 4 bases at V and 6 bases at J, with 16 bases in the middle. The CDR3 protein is CASSNGRGADEKLFF. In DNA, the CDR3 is TGCGCCAGCAGCAACGGGAGGGGGGCGGATGAAAAACTGTTTTTT.

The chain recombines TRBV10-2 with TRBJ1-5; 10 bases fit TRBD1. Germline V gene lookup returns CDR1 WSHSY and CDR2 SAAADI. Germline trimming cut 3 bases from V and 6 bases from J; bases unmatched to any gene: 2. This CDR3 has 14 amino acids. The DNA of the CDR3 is TGCGCCAGCAGTGACAGGGACAGGGGTCAGCCCCAGCATTTT. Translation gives CASSDRDRGQPQHF.

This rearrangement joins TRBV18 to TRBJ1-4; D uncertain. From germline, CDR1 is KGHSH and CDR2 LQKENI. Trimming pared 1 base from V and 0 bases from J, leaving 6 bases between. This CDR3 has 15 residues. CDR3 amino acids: CASSPQVATNEKLFF. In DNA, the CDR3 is TGTGCCAGCTCACCACAAGTTGCAACTAATGAAAAACTGTTTTTT.

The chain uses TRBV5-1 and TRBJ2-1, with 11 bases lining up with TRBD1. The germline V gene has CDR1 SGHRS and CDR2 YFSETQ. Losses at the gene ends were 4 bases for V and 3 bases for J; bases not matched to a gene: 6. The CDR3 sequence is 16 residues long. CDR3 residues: CASSLQGTGGYNEQFF. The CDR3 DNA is TGCGCCAGCAGCCTCCAGGGGACAGGGGGCTACAATGAGCAGTTCTTC.

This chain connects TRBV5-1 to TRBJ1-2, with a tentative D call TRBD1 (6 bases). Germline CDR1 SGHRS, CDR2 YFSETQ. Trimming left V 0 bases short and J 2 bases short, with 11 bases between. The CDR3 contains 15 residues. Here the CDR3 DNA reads TGCGCCAGCAGCTTGGCCCCTACAGGGAACTATGGCTACACCTTC. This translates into CASSLAPTGNYGYTF.

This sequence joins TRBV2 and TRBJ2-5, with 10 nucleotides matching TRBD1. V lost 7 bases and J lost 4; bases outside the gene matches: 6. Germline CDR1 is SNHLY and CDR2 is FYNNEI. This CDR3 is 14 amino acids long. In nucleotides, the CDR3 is TGTGCCAGCAATCGGGACAGGGGTGGAGAGACCCAGTACTTC. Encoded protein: CASNRDRGGETQYF.

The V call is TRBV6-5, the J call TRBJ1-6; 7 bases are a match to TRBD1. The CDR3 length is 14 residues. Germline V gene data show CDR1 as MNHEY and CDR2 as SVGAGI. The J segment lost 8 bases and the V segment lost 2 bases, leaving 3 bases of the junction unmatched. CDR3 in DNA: TGTGCCAGCAGTTACACAGGGGTGGATTCACCCCTCCACTTT. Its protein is CASSYTGVDSPLHF.

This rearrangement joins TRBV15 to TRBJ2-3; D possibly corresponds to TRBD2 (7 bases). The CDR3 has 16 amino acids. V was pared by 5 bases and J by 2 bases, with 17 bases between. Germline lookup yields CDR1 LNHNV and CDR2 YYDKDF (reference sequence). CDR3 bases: TGTGCCACCAGCGGAGGGGGGGGCCGACCCACAGATACGCAGTATTTT. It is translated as CATSGGGGRPTDTQYF.

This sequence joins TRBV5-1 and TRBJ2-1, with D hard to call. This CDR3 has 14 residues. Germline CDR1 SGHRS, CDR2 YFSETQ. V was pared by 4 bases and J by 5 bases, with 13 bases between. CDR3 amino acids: CASSAAGPNNEQFF. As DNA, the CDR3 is TGCGCCAGCAGCGCCGCCGGGCCGAACAATGAGCAGTTCTTC. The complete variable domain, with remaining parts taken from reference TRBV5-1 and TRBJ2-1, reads KAGVTQTPRYLIKTRGQQVTLSCSPISGHRSVSWYQQTPGQGLQFLFEYFSETQRNKGNFPGRFSGRQFSNSRSEMNVSTLELGDSALYLCASSAAGPNNEQFFGPGTRLTVL.

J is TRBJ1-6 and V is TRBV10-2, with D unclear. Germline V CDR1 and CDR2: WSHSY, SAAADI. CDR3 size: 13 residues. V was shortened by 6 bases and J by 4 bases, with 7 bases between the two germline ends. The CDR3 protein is CASRTEYNSPLHF. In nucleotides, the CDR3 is TGCGCCAGCAGAACAGAGTATAATTCACCCCTCCACTTT.

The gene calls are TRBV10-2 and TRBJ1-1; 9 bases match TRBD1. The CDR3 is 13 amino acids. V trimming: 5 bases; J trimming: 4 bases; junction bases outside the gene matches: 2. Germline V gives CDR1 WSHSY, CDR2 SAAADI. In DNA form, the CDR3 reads TGCGCCAGCAGTCAGACAGGGGGCACTGAAGCTTTCTTT. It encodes CASSQTGGTEAFF.

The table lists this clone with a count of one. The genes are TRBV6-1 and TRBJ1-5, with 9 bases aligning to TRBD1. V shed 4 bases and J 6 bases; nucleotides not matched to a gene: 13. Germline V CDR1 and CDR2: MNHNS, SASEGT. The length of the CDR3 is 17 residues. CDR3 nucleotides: TGTGCCAGCAGTGCCCCGACAGGGGGGGCTTTCAGTCAGCCCCAGCATTTT. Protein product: CASSAPTGGAFSQPQHF.

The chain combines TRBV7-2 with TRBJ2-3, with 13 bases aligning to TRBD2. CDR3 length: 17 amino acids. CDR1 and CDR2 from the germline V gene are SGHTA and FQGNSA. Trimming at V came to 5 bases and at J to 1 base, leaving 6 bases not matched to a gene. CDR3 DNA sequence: TGTGCCAGCAGCCTTCGGACTAGCGGGGGCCGCACAGATACGCAGTATTTT. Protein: CASSLRTSGGRTDTQYF.

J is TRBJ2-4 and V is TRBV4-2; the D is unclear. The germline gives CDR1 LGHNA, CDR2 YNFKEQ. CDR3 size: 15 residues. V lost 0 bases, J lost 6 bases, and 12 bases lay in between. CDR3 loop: CASSQEGGYGNIQYF. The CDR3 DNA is TGTGCCAGCAGCCAAGAGGGTGGGTATGGAAACATTCAGTACTTC.